The 14 T cell receptor beta chains presented below share a single source sample, sequenced in a study of early T cells in non-severe SARS-CoV-2 infection. Each CDR3 protein gets one entry after TCRdb re-called the 5' RACE reads with MiXCR. Of more than 85,000 distinct CDR3 sequences in the sample, roughly 17% are singletons; the top ten hold over 0.95%. The sequencing input was whole blood. All receptors derive from an adult who was a healthcare worker with PCR-confirmed SARS-CoV-2 infection or an uninfected control (not recorded which).

The chain joins TRBV5-6 to TRBJ2-1; possibly TRBD1 or TRBD2 for D (6 bases each). Germline values: CDR1 SGHDT, CDR2 YYEEEE. Trimming removed 4 bases from V and 4 bases from J, with 18 bases in between. The CDR3 totals 16 residues. The CDR3 loop is CASSLLQGGGYNEQFF. DNA for the CDR3: TGTGCCAGCAGCCTGTTACAGGGAGGAGGATACAATGAGCAGTTCTTC. Complete variable domain (other parts from reference TRBV5-6 and TRBJ2-1): DAGVTQSPTHLIKTRGQQVTLRCSPKSGHDTVSWYQQALGQGPQFIFQYYEEEERQRGNFPDRFSGHQFPNYSSELNVNALLLGDSALYLCASSLLQGGGYNEQFFGPGTRLTVL.

This chain connects TRBV28 to TRBJ1-6, with D hard to call. With 3 bases removed from V and 5 bases from J, the gap between germline ends came to 8 bases. In germline, CDR1 is MDHEN, CDR2 SYDVKM. The CDR3 covers 14 residues. The DNA of the CDR3 is TGTGCCAGCAGTTTGAGGCAAGATAATTCACCCCTCCACTTT. Its translation is CASSLRQDNSPLHF.

The sample holds a few counts of this clonotype. The chain carries TRBV7-6 and TRBJ2-7, with 11 bases that match TRBD1. CDR1 SGHVS and CDR2 FNYEAQ come from the germline V gene. This CDR3 has 15 amino acids. With 1 base clipped from V and 7 bases from J, the junction kept 6 bases outside the gene matches. In DNA form, the CDR3 reads TGTGCCAGCAGCTTAGGGACAGGGGGCTCTGGTGAGCAGTACTTC. This encodes CASSLGTGGSGEQYF.

Here the CDR3 reads CSAPYSGEGGLFF. The CDR3 DNA reads TGCAGTGCTCCTTATAGCGGGGAAGGAGGACTGTTTTTT. V and J are TRBV20-1 and TRBJ2-2; 8 bases map to TRBD2. The CDR3 is 13 amino acids. Looked up from germline, CDR1 is DFQATT and CDR2 is SNEGSKA (reference sequence). Trimming took 5 bases from V and 14 from J; bases not matched to a gene: 13.

V gene TRBV29-1 combines with J gene TRBJ1-1, with D hard to call. The length of the CDR3 is 13 residues. In germline, CDR1 is SQVTM, CDR2 ANQGSEA. V gave up 6 bases and J gave up 2 bases, with 13 bases separating them. The CDR3 sequence is CSVMGILNTEAFF. The DNA for the CDR3 is TGCAGCGTAATGGGGATCCTAAACACTGAAGCTTTCTTT.

For this clonotype: One junction end does not reproduce the germline sequence, and a read error may be involved. The chain links TRBV29-1 to TRBJ1-4, with D perhaps TRBD1 (5 bases). Germline V lookup: CDR1 SQVTM, CDR2 ANQGSEA. The CDR3 is made up of 14 amino acids. This CDR3 is CSVAPTATNEKLFF. CDR3 DNA: TGCAGCGTTGCCCCGACAGCAACGAATGAAAAACTGTTTTTT.

This clonotype was seen only a few times. The V call is TRBV27, the J call TRBJ2-7; 8 bases line up with TRBD2. This CDR3 is built from 13 residues. Germline assignment: CDR1 MNHEY and CDR2 SMNVEV (reference sequence). The V segment lost 6 bases and the J segment 2 bases; nucleotides outside the gene matches: 3. The CDR3 region has the DNA TGTGCCAGCAGAGAGCGGGGGACCTACGAGCAGTACTTC. It codes for CASRERGTYEQYF.

This clonotype has only a few counts. The chain combines TRBV29-1 with TRBJ2-7; weak D call: TRBD2 (6 bases). V lost 4 bases, J lost 4 bases, and 17 bases lay in between. This CDR3 region has 14 residues. Germline values: CDR1 SQVTM, CDR2 ANQGSEA. In DNA form, the CDR3 reads TGCAGCGTTGTTTACGGGGGAAGTAGGTACGAGCAGTACTTC. It is translated as CSVVYGGSRYEQYF.

In this sample, this clonotype turned up a few times. The chain links TRBV2 to TRBJ2-1; 7 bases agree with TRBD1. CDR3 size: 14 residues. Germline-derived CDR1 and CDR2 are SNHLY and FYNNEI. The J segment lost 6 bases and the V segment lost 6 bases, leaving 8 bases of the junction unmatched. This CDR3 is CASRPGTAINEQFF. CDR3 DNA: TGTGCCAGCAGGCCCGGGACAGCCATCAATGAGCAGTTCTTC.

This chain joins TRBV12-5 and TRBJ2-1; D remains unclear. This CDR3 region has 10 residues. Per the germline V gene, CDR1 is LGHNT and CDR2 is FRNRAP. Trimming left V 6 bases short and J 7 bases short, with 4 bases between. CDR3 sequence: CASGVNEQFF. The CDR3 coding sequence is TGTGCTAGTGGGGTGAATGAGCAGTTCTTC.

This clonotype was seen just once. The chain uses TRBV28 and TRBJ2-3; 9 bases are a match to TRBD1. CDR1 and CDR2 from the germline V gene are MDHEN and SYDVKM. There are 10 residues in the CDR3. The J segment lost 14 bases and the V segment lost 6 bases, leaving 3 bases of the junction unmatched. The CDR3, as DNA: TGTGCCAGCAGAGGGACAGGGTGGTATTTT. It encodes CASRGTGWYF.

There are a few counts of this clonotype. V gene TRBV12-3 or TRBV12-4 combines with J gene TRBJ1-1; D may be TRBD1 (6 bases). V was pared by 5 bases and J by 0 bases, with 10 bases between. This CDR3 has 14 amino acids. The CDR3 loop is CASSRDTMNTEAFF. In nucleotides, the CDR3 is TGTGCCAGCAGTCGGGACACAATGAACACTGAAGCTTTCTTT.

The chain combines TRBV29-1 with TRBJ2-1, with TRBD2 matching over 12 bases. The CDR3 extends over 15 amino acids. Germline trimming cut 6 bases from V and 6 bases from J; bases unmatched to any gene: 9. Germline V gene sequence: CDR1 SQVTM, CDR2 ANQGSEA. The DNA for the CDR3 is TGCAGCGTGCGTCCGTCTAGCGGGGGGGCCAATGAGCAGTTCTTC. Encoded protein: CSVRPSSGGANEQFF.

This clonotype showed up just a few times. The chain links TRBV7-9 to TRBJ1-1, with unresolved D. Trimming left V 2 bases short and J 0 bases short, with 7 bases between. Germline loops: CDR1 SEHNR, CDR2 FQNEAQ (reference sequence). This CDR3 has 14 amino acids. In nucleotides, the CDR3 is TGTGCCAGCAGCTTACTCAGCGTGAACACTGAAGCTTTCTTT. Protein: CASSLLSVNTEAFF.